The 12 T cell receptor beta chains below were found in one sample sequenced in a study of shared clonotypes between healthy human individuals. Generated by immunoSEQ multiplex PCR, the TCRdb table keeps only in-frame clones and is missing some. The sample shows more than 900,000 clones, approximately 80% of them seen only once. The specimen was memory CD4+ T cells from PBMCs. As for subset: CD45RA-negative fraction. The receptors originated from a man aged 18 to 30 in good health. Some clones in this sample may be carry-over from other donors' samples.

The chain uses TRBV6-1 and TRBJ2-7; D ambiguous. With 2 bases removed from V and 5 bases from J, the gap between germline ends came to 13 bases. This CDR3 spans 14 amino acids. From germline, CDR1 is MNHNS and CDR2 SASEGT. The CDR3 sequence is CASSEQPGLDEQYF. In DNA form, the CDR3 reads TGTGCCAGCAGTGAACAGCCGGGCCTGGACGAGCAGTACTTC.

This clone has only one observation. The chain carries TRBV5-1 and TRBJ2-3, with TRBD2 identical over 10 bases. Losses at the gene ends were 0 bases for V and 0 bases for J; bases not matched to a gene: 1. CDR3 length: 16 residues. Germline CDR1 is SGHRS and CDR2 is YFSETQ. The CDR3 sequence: CASSLEAGGSTDTQYF. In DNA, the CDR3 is TGCGCCAGCAGCTTGGAAGCGGGAGGGAGCACAGATACGCAGTATTTT.

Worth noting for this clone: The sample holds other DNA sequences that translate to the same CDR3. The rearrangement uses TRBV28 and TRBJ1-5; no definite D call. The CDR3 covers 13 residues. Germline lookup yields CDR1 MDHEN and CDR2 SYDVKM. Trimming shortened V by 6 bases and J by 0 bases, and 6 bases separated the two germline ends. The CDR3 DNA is TGTGCCAGCAGGACCCATAGCAATCAGCCCCAGCATTTT. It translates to CASRTHSNQPQHF.

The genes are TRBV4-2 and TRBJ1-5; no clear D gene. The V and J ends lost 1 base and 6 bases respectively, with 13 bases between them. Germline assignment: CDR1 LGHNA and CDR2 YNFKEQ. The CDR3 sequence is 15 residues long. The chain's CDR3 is CASSQVEGGGQPQHF. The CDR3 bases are TGTGCCAGCAGCCAAGTTGAAGGAGGCGGTCAGCCCCAGCATTTT.

The CDR3, as DNA: TGTGCCAGCAGGCGGCTAGAGGCAGATACGCAGTATTTT. This encodes CASRRLEADTQYF. This chain links TRBV7-8 with TRBJ2-3, with D unclear. V was clipped by 6 bases and J by 4 bases, with 11 bases between them. The CDR3 sequence is 13 residues long. CDR1 is SGHVS, CDR2 FQNEAQ, per germline.

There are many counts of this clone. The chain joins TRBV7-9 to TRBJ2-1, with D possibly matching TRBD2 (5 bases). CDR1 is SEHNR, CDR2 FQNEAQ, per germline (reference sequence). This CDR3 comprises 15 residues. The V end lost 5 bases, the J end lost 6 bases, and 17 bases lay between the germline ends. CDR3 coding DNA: TGTGCCAGCAGCCCAATGACCCGCGGAGGCAATGAGCAGTTCTTC. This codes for CASSPMTRGGNEQFF.

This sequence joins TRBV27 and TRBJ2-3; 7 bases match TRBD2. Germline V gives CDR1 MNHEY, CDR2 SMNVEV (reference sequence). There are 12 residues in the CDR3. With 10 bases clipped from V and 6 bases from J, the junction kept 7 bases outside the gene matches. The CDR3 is CAIRGDPDTQYF. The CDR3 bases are TGTGCCATTCGGGGGGACCCGGATACGCAGTATTTT.

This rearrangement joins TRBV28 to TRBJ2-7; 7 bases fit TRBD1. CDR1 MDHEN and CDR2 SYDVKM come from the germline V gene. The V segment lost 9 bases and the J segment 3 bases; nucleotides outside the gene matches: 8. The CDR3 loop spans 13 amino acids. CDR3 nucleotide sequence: TGTGCCAGTCACAGGGGAGTAGACTACGAGCAGTACTTC. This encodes CASHRGVDYEQYF.

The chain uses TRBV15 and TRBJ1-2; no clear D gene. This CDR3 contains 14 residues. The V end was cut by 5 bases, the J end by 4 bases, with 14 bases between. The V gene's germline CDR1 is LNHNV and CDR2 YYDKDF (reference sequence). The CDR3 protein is CATSGEARGYGYTF. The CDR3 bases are TGTGCCACCAGCGGGGAGGCCAGAGGCTATGGCTACACCTTC.

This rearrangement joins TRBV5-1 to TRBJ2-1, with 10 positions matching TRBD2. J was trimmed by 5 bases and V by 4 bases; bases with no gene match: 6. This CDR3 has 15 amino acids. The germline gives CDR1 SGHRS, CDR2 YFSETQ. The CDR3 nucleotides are TGCGCCAGCAGCGTCGGGACTAGCGCGAACAATGAGCAGTTCTTC. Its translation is CASSVGTSANNEQFF.

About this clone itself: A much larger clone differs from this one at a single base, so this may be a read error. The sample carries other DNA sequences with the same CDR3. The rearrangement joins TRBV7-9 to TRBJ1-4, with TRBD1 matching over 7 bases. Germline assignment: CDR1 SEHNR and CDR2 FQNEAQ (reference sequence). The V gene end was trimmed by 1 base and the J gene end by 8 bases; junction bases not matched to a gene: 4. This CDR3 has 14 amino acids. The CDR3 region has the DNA TGTGCCAGCAGCTTAGGACAGGGAGCGGAAAAACTGTTTTTT. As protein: CASSLGQGAEKLFF.

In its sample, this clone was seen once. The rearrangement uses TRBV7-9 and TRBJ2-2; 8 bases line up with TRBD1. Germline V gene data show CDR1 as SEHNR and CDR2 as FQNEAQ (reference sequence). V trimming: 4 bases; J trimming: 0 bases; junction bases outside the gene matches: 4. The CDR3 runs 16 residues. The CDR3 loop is CASSSGQVANTGELFF. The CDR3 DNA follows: TGTGCCAGCAGCTCGGGACAGGTCGCGAACACCGGGGAGCTGTTTTTT.